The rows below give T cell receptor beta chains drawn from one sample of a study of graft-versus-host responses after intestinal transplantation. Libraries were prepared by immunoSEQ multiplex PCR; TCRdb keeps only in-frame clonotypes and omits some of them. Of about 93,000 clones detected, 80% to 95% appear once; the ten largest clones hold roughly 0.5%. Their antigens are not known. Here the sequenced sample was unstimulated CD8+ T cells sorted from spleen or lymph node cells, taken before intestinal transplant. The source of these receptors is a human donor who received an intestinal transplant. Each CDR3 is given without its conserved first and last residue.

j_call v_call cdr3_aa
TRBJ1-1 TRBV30 AWSPTVNTEAF
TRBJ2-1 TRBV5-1 ASSPGLAGVYKWDEQF
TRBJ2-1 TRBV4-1 ASSQVGGEGRNEQF
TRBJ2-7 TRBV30 AWEKGTSGRFYEQY
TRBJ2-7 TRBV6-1 ASSDPDRRVFHEQY
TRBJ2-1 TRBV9 ASSALGLVGRGEQF
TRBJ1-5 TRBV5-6 ASSWQGISNQPQH
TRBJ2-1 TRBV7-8 ASSPPLAGVGNEQF
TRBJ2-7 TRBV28 ASAKGLAPYEQY
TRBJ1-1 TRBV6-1 ASTLQGMNAEAF
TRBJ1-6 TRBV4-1 ASSQDLGQGINSPLH
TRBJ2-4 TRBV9 ASSVGEGAKNIQY
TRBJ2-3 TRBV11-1 ASSLEASGGSTDTQY
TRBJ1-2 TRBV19 ASSPQVLANYGYT
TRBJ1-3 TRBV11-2 ASSLWSGSGNTIY